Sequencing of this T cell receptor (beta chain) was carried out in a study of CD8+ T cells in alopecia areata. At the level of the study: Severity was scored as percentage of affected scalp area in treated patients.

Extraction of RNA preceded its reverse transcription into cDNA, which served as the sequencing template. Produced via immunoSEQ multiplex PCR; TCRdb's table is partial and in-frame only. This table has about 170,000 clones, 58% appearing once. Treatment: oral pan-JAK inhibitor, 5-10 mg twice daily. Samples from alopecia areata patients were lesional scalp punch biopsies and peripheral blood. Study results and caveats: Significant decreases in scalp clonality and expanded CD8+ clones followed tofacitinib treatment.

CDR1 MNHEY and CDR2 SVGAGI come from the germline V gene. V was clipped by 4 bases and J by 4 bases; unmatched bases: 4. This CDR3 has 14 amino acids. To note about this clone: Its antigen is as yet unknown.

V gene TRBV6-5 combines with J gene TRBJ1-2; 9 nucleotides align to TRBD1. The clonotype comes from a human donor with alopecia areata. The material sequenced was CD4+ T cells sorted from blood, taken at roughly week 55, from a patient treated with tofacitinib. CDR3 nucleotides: TGTGCCAGCAGTTCGGGACAGGGTCCCTATGGCTACACCTTC. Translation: CASSSGQGPYGYTF.